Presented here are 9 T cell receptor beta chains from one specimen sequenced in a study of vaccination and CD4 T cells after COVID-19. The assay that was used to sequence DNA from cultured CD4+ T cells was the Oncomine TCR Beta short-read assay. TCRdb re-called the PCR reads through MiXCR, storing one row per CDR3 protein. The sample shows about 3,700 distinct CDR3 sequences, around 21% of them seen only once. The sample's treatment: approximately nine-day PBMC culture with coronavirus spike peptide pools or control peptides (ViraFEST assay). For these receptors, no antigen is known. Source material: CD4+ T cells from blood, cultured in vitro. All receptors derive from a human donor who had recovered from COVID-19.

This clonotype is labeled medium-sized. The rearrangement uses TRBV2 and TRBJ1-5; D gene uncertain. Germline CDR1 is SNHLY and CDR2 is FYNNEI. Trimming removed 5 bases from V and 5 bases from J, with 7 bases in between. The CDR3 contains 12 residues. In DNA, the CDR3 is TGTGCCAGCAGTACGCAGGATCAGCCCCAGCATTTT. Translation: CASSTQDQPQHF.

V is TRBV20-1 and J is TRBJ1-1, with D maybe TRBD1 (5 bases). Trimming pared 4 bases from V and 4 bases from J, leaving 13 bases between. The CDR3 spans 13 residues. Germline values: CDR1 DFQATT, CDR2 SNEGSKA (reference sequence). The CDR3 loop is CSATRGSGTEAFF. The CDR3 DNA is TGCAGTGCTACACGGGGGTCTGGCACTGAAGCTTTCTTT.

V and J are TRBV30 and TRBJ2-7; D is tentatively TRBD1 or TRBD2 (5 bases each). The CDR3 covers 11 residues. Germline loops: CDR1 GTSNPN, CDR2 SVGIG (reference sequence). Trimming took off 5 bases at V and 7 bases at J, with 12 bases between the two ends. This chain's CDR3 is CAWGDPLEQYF. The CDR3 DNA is TGTGCCTGGGGGGACCCGTTAGAGCAGTACTTC.

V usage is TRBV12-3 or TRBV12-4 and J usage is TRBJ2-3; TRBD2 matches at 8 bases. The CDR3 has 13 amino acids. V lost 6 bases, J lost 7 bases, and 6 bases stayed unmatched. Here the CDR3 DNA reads TGTGCCAGCAGAGCGGGGGCCCCAAATACGCAGTATTTT. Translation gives CASRAGAPNTQYF.

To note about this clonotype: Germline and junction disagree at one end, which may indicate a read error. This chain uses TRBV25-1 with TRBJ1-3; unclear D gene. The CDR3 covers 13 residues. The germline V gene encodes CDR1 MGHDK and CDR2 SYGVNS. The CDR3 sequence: CASSGNSGNTLYF. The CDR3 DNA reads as TGTGCCAGCAGTGGGAACTCTGGAAACACCTTATATTTT. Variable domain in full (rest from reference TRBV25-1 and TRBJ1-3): EADIYQTPRYLVIGTGKKITLECSQTMGHDKMYWYQQDPGMELHLIHYSYGVNSTEKGDLSSESTVSRIRTEHFPLTLESARPSHTSQYLCASSGNSGNTLYFGEGSWLTVV.

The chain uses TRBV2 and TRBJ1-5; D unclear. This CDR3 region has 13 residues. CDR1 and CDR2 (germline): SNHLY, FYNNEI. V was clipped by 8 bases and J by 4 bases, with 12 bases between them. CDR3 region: CASATGPNQPQHF. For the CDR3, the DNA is TGTGCCAGCGCGACCGGGCCAAATCAGCCCCAGCATTTT.

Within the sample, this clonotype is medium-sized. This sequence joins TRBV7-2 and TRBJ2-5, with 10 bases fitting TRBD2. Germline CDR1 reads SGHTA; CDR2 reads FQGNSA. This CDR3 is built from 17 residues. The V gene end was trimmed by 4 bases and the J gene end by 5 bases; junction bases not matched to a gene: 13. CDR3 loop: CASSSVTGSGGRETQYF. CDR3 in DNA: TGTGCCAGCAGCTCCGTTACGGGTAGCGGGGGGCGGGAGACCCAGTACTTC.

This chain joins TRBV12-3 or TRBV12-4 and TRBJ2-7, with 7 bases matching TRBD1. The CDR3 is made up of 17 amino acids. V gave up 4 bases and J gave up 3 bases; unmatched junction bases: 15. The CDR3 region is CASSSESGTVDFYEQYF. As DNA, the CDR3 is TGTGCCAGCAGTTCCGAATCCGGGACAGTGGATTTCTACGAGCAGTACTTC.

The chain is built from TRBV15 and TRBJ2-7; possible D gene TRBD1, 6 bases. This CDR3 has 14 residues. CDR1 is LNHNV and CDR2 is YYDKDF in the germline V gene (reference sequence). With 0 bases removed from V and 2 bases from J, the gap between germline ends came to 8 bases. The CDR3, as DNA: TGTGCCACCAGCAGAGACAGGGGCCCCTACGAGCAGTACTTC. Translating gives CATSRDRGPYEQYF.